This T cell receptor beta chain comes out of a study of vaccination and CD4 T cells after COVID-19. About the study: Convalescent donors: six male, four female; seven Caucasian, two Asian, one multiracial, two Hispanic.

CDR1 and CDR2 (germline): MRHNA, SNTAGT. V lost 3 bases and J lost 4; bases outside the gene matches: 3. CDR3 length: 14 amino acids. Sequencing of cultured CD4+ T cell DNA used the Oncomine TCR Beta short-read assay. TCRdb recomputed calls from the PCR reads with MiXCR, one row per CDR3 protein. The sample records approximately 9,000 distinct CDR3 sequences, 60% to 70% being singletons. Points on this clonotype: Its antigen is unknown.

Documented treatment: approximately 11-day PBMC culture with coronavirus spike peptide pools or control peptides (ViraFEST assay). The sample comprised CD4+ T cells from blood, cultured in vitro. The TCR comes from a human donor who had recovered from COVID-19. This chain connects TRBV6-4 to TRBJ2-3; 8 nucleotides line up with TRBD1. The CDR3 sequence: CASSEDRGADTQYF. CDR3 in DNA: TGTGCCAGCAGTGAAGACAGGGGCGCAGATACGCAGTATTTT.